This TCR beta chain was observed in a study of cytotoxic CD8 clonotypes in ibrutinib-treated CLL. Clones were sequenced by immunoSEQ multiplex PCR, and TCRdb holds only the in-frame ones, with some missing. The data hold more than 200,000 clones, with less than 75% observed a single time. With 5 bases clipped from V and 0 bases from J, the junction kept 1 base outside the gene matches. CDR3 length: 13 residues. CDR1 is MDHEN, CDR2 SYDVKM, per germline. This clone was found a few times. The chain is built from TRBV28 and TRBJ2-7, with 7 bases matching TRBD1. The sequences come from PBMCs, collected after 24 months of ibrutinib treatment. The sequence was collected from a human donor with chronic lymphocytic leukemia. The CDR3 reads CASSGDSSYEQYF. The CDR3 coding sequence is TGTGCCAGCAGTGGGGACAGCTCCTACGAGCAGTACTTC.